A selection of T cell receptor beta chains follows, all from one sample in a study of neoadjuvant anti-PD-1 for oral cavity cancer. Repertoires were generated with immunoSEQ multiplex PCR, while TCRdb's copy carries only in-frame clones and drops some. The profile covers around 81,000 clones, with 70% to 85% appearing a single time and over 3% taken by the ten largest. The sequencing here drew on PBMCs, taken before nivolumab (anti-PD-1) treatment. Receptors originate from a person between 40 and 85 years old with oral cavity squamous cell carcinoma. Each CDR3 is given without its conserved first and last residue.

v_gene	j_gene	CDR3aa
TRBV30	TRBJ2-5	AWGGAPQETQY
TRBV27	TRBJ2-7	ASSLYGSSYEQY
TRBV5-6	TRBJ2-7	ASSFFGTSGNEQY
TRBV19	TRBJ2-7	ASSISLDRAAGQY
TRBV10-1	TRBJ2-1	ASSDDGINNEQF
TRBV6-5	TRBJ2-1	ASSYTPRAPQQF
TRBV5-6	TRBJ2-7	ASSLGASRGLIYEQY
TRBV2	TRBJ1-2	ASSTGISYGYT
TRBV28	TRBJ2-7	ASSLPPSGGQREQY
TRBV5-1	TRBJ1-1	ASSLGGQGSEAF
TRBV7-6	TRBJ2-2	ASSLPDTLTGELF
TRBV2	TRBJ2-3	ASSENPSTDTQY
TRBV7-6	TRBJ2-7	ASSLGSAGGEQY
TRBV7-3	TRBJ1-3	ASSRGPASGNTIY
TRBV2	TRBJ1-2	ASSLAYYGYT
TRBV19	TRBJ2-6	ASRAGTGILGANVLT
TRBV27	TRBJ2-2	ASSPRLAGRELF
TRBV30	TRBJ1-1	AWTLWAGGTEAF
TRBV11-2	TRBJ2-7	ASSFGTGDTYEQY
TRBV2	TRBJ2-7	ASSGDDSLGLAGRREQY
TRBV18	TRBJ2-3	ASSPRGQDTDTQY
TRBV23-1	TRBJ2-2	ASSLRRTSFHVSFAGELF
TRBV11-2	TRBJ2-4	ASSLGGTNIQY
TRBV19	TRBJ2-6	ASSLAAYLTGANVLT
TRBV28	TRBJ1-4	ASSLTATTNEKLF
TRBV27	TRBJ1-4	ASSLGLGPNEKLF
TRBV10-3	TRBJ2-5	ATSEDGETQY
TRBV5-5	TRBJ2-1	ASSAGGQVEQF
TRBV14	TRBJ1-2	ASSGTSGHGYT
TRBV2	TRBJ1-3	ASSLQAGWSGNTIY
TRBV6-5	TRBJ2-7	ASSPSSTYEQY
TRBV6-1	TRBJ2-1	ASKRLAATYNEQF
TRBV5-1	TRBJ1-1	ASRSSGTGATTEAF
TRBV11-2	TRBJ2-7	ASSLALGTSYEQY
TRBV29-1	TRBJ1-1	SVVGTGAVGTF
TRBV28	TRBJ1-2	ASSTGIGRGYT
TRBV2	TRBJ2-7	ASSPETSGSRGEQY
TRBV30	TRBJ2-7	AWSVHAGVEQY
TRBV30	TRBJ2-7	AWSRTGSYEQY
TRBV27	TRBJ1-1	ASSTMNTEAF
TRBV10-2	TRBJ2-1	AIAAGAYNEQF